What follows is one T cell receptor (beta chain) and its context. The antigen is unknown. The data stem from a study of T cells in Graves' hyperthyroidism and ophthalmopathy. Findings of the study overall: Ophthalmopathy and stable hyperthyroidism were separated by a 13 V-J model.

It was RNA transcripts that yielded the amplified TCR beta CDR3 regions. In the first-round RT-PCR of the TCR CDR3, the HTBI primer set was used. MiXCR, applied by TCRdb to the multiplex PCR reads, yields one record per CDR3 protein. In the table there are about 700,000 distinct CDR3 sequences, just under 45% of which are singletons. This sequence originates from an adult man with Graves' disease, either hyperthyroidism or ophthalmopathy (not recorded which). Source material: peripheral blood or thyroid tissue (not recorded which).

CDR3 bases: TGTGCCAGCAGCTTAGTGGCCAGGGGGGATGGCTACACCTTC. Residues: CASSLVARGDGYTF. This chain uses TRBV11-1 with TRBJ1-2, with 7 positions matching TRBD1. The germline CDR1 and CDR2 sequences are SGHAT and FQDESV (reference sequence). With 1 base clipped from V and 6 bases from J, the junction kept 5 bases outside the gene matches. The CDR3 contains 14 residues.